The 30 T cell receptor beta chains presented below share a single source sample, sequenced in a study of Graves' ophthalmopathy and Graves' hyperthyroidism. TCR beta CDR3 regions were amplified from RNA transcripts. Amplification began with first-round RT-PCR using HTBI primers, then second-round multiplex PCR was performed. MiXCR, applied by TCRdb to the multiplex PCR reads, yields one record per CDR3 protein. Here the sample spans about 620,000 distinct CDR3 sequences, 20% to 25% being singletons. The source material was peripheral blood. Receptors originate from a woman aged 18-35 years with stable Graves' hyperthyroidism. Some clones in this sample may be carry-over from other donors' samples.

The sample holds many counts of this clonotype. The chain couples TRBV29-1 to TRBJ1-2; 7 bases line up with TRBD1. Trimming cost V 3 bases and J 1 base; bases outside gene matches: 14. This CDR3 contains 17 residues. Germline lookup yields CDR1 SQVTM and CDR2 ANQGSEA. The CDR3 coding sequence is TGCAGCGTTGACGTTCGACAGGGAAAACTGGGTAACTATGGCTACACCTTC. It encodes CSVDVRQGKLGNYGYTF.

CDR3 loop: CASSARDFYEQYF. For the CDR3, the DNA is TGTGCCAGCAGCGCTAGGGACTTCTACGAGCAGTACTTC. J is TRBJ2-7 and V is TRBV6-1; possible D gene TRBD2, 6 bases. Germline V gene sequence: CDR1 MNHNS, CDR2 SASEGT. V lost 6 bases, J lost 3 bases, and 12 bases lay in between. The CDR3 runs to 13 residues.

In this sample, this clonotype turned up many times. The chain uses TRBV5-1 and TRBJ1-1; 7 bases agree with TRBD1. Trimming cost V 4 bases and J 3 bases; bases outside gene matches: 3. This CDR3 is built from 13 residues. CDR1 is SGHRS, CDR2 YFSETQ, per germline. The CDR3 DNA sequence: TGCGCCAGCAGCGACAGGGTATACACTGAAGCTTTCTTT. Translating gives CASSDRVYTEAFF.

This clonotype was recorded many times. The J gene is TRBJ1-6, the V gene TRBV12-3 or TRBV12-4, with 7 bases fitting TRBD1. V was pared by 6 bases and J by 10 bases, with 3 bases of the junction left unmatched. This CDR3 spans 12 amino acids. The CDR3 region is CASRTGESPLHF. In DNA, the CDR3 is TGTGCCAGCAGAACAGGGGAGTCACCCCTCCACTTT.

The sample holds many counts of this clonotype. The CDR3 sequence is CASSLVSGTQINQPQHF. In DNA, the CDR3 is TGTGCCAGCAGCTTGGTATCCGGGACTCAAATCAATCAGCCCCAGCATTTT. The genes are TRBV11-1 and TRBJ1-5; TRBD1 is a possible D gene (5 bases). Germline V CDR1 and CDR2: SGHAT, FQDESV (reference sequence). Trimming removed 3 bases from V and 3 bases from J, with 18 bases in between. CDR3 length: 17 residues.

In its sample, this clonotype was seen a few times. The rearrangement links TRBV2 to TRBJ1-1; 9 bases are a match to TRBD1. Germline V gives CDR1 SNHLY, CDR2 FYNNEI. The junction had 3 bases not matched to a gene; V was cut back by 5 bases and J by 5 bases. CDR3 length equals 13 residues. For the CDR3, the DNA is TGTGCCAGCAGTATGACAGGGGGGACTGAAGCTTTCTTT. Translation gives CASSMTGGTEAFF.

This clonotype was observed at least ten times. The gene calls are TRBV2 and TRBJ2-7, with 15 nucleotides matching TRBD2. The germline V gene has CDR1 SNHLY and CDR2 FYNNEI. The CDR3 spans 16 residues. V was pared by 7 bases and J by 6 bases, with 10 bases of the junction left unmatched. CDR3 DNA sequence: TGTGCCAGCACTCAGGGACTAGCGGGAGGAAAGCTCGAGCAGTACTTC. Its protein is CASTQGLAGGKLEQYF.

The CDR3 protein is CASSGRQVSSGANVLTF. CDR3 sequence (DNA): TGTGCCAGCAGTGGTCGACAGGTTTCCTCTGGGGCCAACGTCCTGACTTTC. The chain has TRBV28 and TRBJ2-6; tentatively, D is TRBD1 (6 bases). Trimming shortened V by 5 bases and J by 0 bases, and 14 bases separated the two germline ends. Germline-derived CDR1 and CDR2 are MDHEN and SYDVKM. The CDR3 spans 17 residues.

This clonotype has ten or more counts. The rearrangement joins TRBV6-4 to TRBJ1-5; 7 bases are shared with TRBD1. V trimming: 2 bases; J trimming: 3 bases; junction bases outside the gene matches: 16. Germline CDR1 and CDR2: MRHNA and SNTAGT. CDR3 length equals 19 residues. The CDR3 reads CASSDPGQLAPSPNQPQHF. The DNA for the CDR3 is TGTGCCAGCAGTGACCCGGGACAGCTGGCCCCGAGCCCCAATCAGCCCCAGCATTTT.

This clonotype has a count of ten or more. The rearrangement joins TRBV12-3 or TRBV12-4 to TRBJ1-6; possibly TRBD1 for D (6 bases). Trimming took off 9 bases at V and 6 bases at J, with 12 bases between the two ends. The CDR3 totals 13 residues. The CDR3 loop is CASGRGSNSPLHF. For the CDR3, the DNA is TGTGCCAGTGGAAGGGGGTCTAATTCACCCCTCCACTTT.

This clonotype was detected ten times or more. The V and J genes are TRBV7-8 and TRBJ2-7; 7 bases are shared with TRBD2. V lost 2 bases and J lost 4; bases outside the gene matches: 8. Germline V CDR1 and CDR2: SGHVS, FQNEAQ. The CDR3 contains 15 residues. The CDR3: CASSLTISGEYEQYF. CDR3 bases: TGTGCCAGCAGCTTAACGATCAGCGGGGAGTACGAGCAGTACTTC. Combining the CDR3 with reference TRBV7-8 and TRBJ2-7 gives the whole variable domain GAGVSQSPRYKVAKRGQDVALRCDPISGHVSLFWYQQALGQGPEFLTYFQNEAQLDKSGLPSDRFFAERPEGSVSTLKIQRTQQEDSAVYLCASSLTISGEYEQYFGPGTRLTVT.

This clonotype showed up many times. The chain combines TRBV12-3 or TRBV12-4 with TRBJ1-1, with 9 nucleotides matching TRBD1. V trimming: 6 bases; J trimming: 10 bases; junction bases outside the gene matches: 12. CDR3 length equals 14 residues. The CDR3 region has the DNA TGTGCCAGCAGCCCCAGTGCTACAGGGGGCGGAGCTTTCTTT. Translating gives CASSPSATGGGAFF.

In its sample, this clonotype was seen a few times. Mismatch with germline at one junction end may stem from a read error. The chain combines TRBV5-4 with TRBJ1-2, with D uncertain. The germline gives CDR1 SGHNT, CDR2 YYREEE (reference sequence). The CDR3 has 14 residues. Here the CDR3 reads CASSWWNRNSGYTF. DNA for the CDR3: TGTGCCAGCAGCTGGTGGAACAGAAACTCTGGCTACACCTTC.

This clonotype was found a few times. The CDR3: CASSLFSQGVTEAFF. The CDR3 DNA is TGCGCCAGCAGCTTGTTCTCGCAGGGGGTCACTGAAGCTTTCTTT. The chain recombines TRBV5-1 with TRBJ1-1, with 7 bases aligning to TRBD1. Losses at the gene ends were 1 base for V and 4 bases for J; bases not matched to a gene: 7. Germline loops: CDR1 SGHRS, CDR2 YFSETQ. The length of the CDR3 is 15 residues. Combining the CDR3 with reference TRBV5-1 and TRBJ1-1 gives the whole variable domain KAGVTQTPRYLIKTRGQQVTLSCSPISGHRSVSWYQQTPGQGLQFLFEYFSETQRNKGNFPGRFSGRQFSNSRSEMNVSTLELGDSALYLCASSLFSQGVTEAFFGQGTRLTVV.

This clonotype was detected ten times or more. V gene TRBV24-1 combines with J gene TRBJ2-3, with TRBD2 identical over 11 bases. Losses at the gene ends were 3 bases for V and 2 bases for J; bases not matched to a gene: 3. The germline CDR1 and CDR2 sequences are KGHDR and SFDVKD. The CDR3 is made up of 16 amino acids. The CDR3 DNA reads TGTGCCACCAGTGATACTAGCGGGAGTTCCACAGATACGCAGTATTTT. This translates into CATSDTSGSSTDTQYF.

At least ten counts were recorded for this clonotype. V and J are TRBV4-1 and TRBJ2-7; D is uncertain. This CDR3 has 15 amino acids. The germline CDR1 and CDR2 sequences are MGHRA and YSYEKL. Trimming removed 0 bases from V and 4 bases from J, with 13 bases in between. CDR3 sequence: CASSQDRPSSYEQYF. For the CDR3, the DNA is TGCGCCAGCAGCCAAGACAGGCCGTCATCTTACGAGCAGTACTTC.

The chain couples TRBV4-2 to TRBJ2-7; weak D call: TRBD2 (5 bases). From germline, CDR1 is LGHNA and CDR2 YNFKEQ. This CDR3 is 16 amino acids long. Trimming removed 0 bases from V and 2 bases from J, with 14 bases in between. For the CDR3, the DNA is TGTGCCAGCAGCCAAGATCTGCCCGGGAAGGCCTACGAGCAGTACTTC. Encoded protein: CASSQDLPGKAYEQYF.

In DNA, the CDR3 is TGTGCCAGCAGTTTCCGGACAGGGGTGGATCAGCCCCAGCATTTT. This gives the protein CASSFRTGVDQPQHF. V usage is TRBV28 and J usage is TRBJ1-5; TRBD1 matches at 9 bases. The CDR3 is 15 amino acids. V trimming: 3 bases; J trimming: 5 bases; junction bases outside the gene matches: 5. CDR1 and CDR2 from the germline V gene are MDHEN and SYDVKM.

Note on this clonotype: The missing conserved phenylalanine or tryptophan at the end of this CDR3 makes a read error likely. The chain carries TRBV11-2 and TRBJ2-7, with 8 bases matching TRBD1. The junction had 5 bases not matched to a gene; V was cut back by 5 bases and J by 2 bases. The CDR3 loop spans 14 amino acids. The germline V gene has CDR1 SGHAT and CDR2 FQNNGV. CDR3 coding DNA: TGTGCCAGCAGCACCACGACAGGGGCCTACGAGCAGTACATC. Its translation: CASSTTTGAYEQYI.

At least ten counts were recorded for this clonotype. This chain's CDR3 is CASSEGSPEYF. CDR3 nucleotide sequence: TGTGCCAGCAGTGAAGGCAGCCCTGAGTACTTC. The chain couples TRBV6-1 to TRBJ2-7, with D unresolved. Germline V CDR1 and CDR2: MNHNS, SASEGT. This CDR3 is built from 11 residues. V shed 1 base and J shed 11 bases, with 9 bases lying between them.

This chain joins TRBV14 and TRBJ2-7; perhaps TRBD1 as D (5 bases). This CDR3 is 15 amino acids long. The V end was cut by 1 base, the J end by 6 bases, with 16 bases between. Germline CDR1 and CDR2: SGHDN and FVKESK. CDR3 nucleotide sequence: TGTGCCAGCAGCCAAGCGAGAGGTGGGGCGAGCGAGCAGTACTTC. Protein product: CASSQARGGASEQYF.

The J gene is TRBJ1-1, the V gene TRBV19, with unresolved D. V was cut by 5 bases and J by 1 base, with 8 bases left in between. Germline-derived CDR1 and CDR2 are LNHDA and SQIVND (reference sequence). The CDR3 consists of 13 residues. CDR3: CASSSWQNTEAFF. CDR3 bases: TGTGCCAGTAGTTCCTGGCAGAACACTGAAGCTTTCTTT.

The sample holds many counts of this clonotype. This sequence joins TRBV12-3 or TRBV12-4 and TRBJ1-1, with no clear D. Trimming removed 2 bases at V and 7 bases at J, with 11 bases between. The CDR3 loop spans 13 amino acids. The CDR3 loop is CASSLSIQVEAFF. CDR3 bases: TGTGCCAGCAGTTTATCCATACAAGTTGAAGCTTTCTTT.

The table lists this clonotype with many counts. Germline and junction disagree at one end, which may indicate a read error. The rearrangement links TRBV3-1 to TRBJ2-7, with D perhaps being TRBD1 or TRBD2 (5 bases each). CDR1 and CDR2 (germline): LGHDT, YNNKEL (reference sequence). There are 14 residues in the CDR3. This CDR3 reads CASSHAGTSDEQYF. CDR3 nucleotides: TGTGCCAGCAGCCACGCCGGGACCTCCGACGAGCAGTACTTC.

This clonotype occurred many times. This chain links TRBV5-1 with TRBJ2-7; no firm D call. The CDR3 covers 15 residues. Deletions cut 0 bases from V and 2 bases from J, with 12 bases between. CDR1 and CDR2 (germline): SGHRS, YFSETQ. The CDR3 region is CASSLGPLAPYEQYF. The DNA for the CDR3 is TGCGCCAGCAGCTTGGGCCCCCTTGCGCCCTACGAGCAGTACTTC. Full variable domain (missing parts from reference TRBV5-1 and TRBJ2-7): KAGVTQTPRYLIKTRGQQVTLSCSPISGHRSVSWYQQTPGQGLQFLFEYFSETQRNKGNFPGRFSGRQFSNSRSEMNVSTLELGDSALYLCASSLGPLAPYEQYFGPGTRLTVT.

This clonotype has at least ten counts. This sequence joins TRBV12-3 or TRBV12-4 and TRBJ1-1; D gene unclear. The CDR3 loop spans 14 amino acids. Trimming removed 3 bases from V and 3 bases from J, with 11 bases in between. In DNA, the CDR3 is TGTGCCAGCAGTTTTCTCGGACGGGACACTGAAGCTTTCTTT. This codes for CASSFLGRDTEAFF.

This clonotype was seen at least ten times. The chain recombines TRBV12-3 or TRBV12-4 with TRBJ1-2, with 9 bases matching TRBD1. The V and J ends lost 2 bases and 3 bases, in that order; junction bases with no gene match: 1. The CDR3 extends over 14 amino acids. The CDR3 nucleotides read TGTGCCAGCAGTTTATGGGACAGGGACTATGGCTACACCTTC. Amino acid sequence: CASSLWDRDYGYTF.

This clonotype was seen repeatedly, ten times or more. The CDR3 here is CASSRGQNGYTF. The CDR3 DNA is TGTGCCAGCAGTCGAGGACAGAATGGCTACACCTTC. The chain uses TRBV6-1 and TRBJ1-2; D is perhaps TRBD1 (6 bases). V lost 5 bases and J 6 bases, leaving 10 bases between the germline ends. Germline CDR1 is MNHNS and CDR2 is SASEGT. This CDR3 is 12 amino acids long.

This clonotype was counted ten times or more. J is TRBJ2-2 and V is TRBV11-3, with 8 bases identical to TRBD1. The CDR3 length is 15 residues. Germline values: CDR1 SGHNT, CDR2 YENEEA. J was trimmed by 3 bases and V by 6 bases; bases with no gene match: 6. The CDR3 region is CASSYDRGDTGELFF. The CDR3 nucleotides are TGTGCCAGCAGTTACGACAGGGGCGACACCGGGGAGCTGTTTTTT.

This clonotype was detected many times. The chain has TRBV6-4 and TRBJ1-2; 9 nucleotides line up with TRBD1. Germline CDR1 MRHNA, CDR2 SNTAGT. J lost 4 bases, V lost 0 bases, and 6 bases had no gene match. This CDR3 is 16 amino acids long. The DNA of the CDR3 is TGTGCCAGCAGTGACTCGAGACAGGGGGAAGTCTATGGCTACACCTTC. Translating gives CASSDSRQGEVYGYTF.